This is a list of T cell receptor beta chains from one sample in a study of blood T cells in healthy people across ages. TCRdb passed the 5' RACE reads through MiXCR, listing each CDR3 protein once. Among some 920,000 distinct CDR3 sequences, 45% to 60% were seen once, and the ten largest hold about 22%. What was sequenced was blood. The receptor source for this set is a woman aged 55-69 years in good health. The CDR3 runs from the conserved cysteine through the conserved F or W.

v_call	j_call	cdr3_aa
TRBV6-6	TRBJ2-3	CASSPPDRGVDTQYF
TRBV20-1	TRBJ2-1	CSARVSSGRARYNEQFF
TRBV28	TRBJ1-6	CASSLSYRGSRQLTPLHF
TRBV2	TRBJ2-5	CASGTDQETQYF
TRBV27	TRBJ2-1	CASSFIGVAGGNEQFF
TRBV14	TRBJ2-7	CASSQDLRAYEQYF
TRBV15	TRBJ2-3	CATSREGDGLALITDTQYF
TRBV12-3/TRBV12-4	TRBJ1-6	CASSLNGQGNSPLHF
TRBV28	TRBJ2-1	CASSPPLAGRSYNEQFF
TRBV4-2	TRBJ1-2	CASSRTGQDLYGYTF
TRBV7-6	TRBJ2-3	CASSSPAGSSDTQYF
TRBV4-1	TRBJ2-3	CASSQAGTGGTDTQYF
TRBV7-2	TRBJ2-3	CASSAGHMVDTQYF
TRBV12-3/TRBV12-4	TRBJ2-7	CASSHRLSYEQYF
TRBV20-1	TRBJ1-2	CSEVGPTNYGYTF
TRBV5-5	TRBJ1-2	CASRQTQRTYGYTF
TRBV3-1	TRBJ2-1	CASSSGVNSYNEQFF
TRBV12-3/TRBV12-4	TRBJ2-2	CASSSAGLEGGELFF
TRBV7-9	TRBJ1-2	CASSQLGLGYTF
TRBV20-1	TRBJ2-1	CSAGSGGIPYNEQFF
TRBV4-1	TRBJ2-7	CASSPLVGLAGYNEQYF
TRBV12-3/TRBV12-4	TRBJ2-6	CASSEGGASWANVLTF
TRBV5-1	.	CASSLGVGGVTETQYF
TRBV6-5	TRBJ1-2	CASSPQTLYGYTF
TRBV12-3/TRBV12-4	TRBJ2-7	CASRPSGTTTYEQYF
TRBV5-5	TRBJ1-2	CASTPLRQGAYGYTF
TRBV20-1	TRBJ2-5	CSPLQQQETRYF
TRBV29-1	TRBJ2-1	CSARTASGINNEQFF
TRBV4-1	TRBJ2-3	CASSQDPPGGLRDTQYF
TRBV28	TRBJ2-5	CASSPAGGQEETQYF
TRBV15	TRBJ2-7	CATSRPGRGSYEQYF
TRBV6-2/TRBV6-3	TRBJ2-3	CASRSPSWGADTQYF
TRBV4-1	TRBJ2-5	CASSPPSGETQYF
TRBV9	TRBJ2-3	CASSTGGRSDTQYF
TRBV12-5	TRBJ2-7	CASASETLYEQYF
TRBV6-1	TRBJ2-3	CASTGTSGARSTDTQYF
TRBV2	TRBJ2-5	CASSGVRADNQYF
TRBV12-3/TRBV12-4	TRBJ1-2	CASSKFPTAYGYTF
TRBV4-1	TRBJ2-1	CASSHGLGGNEQFF
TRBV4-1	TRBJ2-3	CASSQELTAGTQYF
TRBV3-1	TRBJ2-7	CASSTLGTSSTYEQYF
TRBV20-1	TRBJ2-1	CSAREPGLEHNEQFF
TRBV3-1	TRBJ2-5	CASSQDGFDPTSGKETQYF
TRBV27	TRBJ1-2	CASSPWTSNYGYTF
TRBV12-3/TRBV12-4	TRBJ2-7	CASRTRDSHEQYF
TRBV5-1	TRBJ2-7	CASSLSGTYSYEQYF
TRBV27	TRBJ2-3	CASSSSGREVDTQYF
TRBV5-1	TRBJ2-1	CASSVGQNEQFF
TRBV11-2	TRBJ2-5	CASSPGEAQYF
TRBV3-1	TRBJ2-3	CASSRGGPDTQYF
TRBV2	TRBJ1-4	CASRATPTNEKLFF
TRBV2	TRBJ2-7	CASILRSAEQYF